These 30 T cell receptor beta chains originate from one sample sequenced in a study of T-cell memory formation after mild COVID-19. TCRdb re-called the 5' RACE reads through MiXCR, storing one row per CDR3 protein. The data contain 300,000 to 350,000 distinct CDR3 sequences, about 13% of them singletons. The sample taken for sequencing was PBMCs or a T cell subset sorted from them (not recorded which). Every receptor here comes from a man younger than 35 who had mild COVID-19 (a few samples of this study predate the infection). Cell type and time point are not known.

The rearrangement links TRBV28 to TRBJ1-1, with 7 bases identical to TRBD1. V gave up 5 bases and J gave up 4 bases; unmatched junction bases: 7. The germline gives CDR1 MDHEN, CDR2 SYDVKM. The CDR3 is 14 amino acids. The CDR3 loop reads CASSHGQARTEAFF. The CDR3 DNA sequence: TGTGCCAGCAGTCACGGACAGGCGCGCACTGAAGCTTTCTTT.

The CDR3 reads CATSDSRGGKTQYF. DNA of the CDR3: TGTGCCACCAGTGATTCCCGGGGGGGAAAGACCCAGTACTTC. The V and J genes are TRBV24-1 and TRBJ2-5, with 8 bases aligning to TRBD2. Germline assignment: CDR1 KGHDR and CDR2 SFDVKD. This CDR3 contains 14 residues. V gave up 2 bases and J gave up 6 bases; unmatched junction bases: 4.

V gene TRBV12-3 or TRBV12-4 combines with J gene TRBJ2-7, with 9 positions matching TRBD1. The junction had 17 bases not matched to a gene; V was cut back by 4 bases and J by 7 bases. CDR3 size: 17 residues. The CDR3 DNA sequence: TGTGCCAGCAGTTCCGACAGGGGGGACTATACCGGATGGGAGCAGTACTTC. Translated, it gives CASSSDRGDYTGWEQYF.

The chain uses TRBV5-1 and TRBJ2-1; no clear D. The germline V gene has CDR1 SGHRS and CDR2 YFSETQ. The CDR3 extends over 9 amino acids. V gave up 4 bases and J gave up 7 bases, with 0 bases separating them. The CDR3 DNA reads TGCGCCAGCAGCAATGAGCAGTTCTTC. Translated: CASSNEQFF.

This clonotype came up a few times. The chain combines TRBV7-6 with TRBJ2-2; TRBD1 agrees at 9 bases. The CDR3 has 16 residues. Germline V lookup: CDR1 SGHVS, CDR2 FNYEAQ. V trimming: 5 bases; J trimming: 7 bases; junction bases outside the gene matches: 11. CDR3 in amino acids: CASSPPTGGTSGELFF. The CDR3 DNA reads TGTGCCAGCAGCCCTCCGACAGGGGGTACGAGCGGGGAGCTGTTTTTT.

The sample holds many counts of this clonotype. The chain combines TRBV5-1 with TRBJ2-3; D gene unclear. CDR1 is SGHRS and CDR2 is YFSETQ in the germline V gene. V lost 4 bases and J lost 2, with 11 bases in between. This CDR3 is built from 14 residues. DNA for the CDR3: TGCGCCAGCAGCAAGGACGGATACACAGATACGCAGTATTTT. It codes for CASSKDGYTDTQYF.

Ten or more counts support this clonotype. J is TRBJ2-4 and V is TRBV4-3; D unresolved. Trimming left V 1 base short and J 0 bases short, with 7 bases between. Germline CDR1 LGHNA, CDR2 YSLEER. CDR3 length: 15 amino acids. The CDR3 loop reads CASSQGVVAKNIQYF. In nucleotides, the CDR3 is TGCGCCAGCAGCCAAGGAGTCGTAGCCAAAAACATTCAGTACTTC.

This clonotype was counted only a few times. As DNA, the CDR3 is TGCGCCAGCACCAAATCAAGCTCCTACAATGAGCAGTTCTTC. Translation gives CASTKSSSYNEQFF. The chain carries TRBV5-1 and TRBJ2-1; D is unclear. The germline V and J ends were trimmed by 6 bases and 0 bases, with 10 bases remaining between them. From germline, CDR1 is SGHRS and CDR2 YFSETQ. CDR3 length equals 14 residues. The complete variable domain, with remaining parts taken from reference TRBV5-1 and TRBJ2-1, reads KAGVTQTPRYLIKTRGQQVTLSCSPISGHRSVSWYQQTPGQGLQFLFEYFSETQRNKGNFPGRFSGRQFSNSRSEMNVSTLELGDSALYLCASTKSSSYNEQFFGPGTRLTVL.

V and J are TRBV6-2 or TRBV6-3 and TRBJ2-1, with D possibly being TRBD2 (7 bases). Germline assignment: CDR1 MNHEY and CDR2 SVGEGT. V was pared by 5 bases and J by 7 bases, with 18 bases between. The CDR3 is made up of 15 amino acids. CDR3: CASSMTRRGANEQFF. In DNA, the CDR3 is TGTGCCAGCAGTATGACTAGACGGGGGGCTAATGAGCAGTTCTTC.

J is TRBJ2-3 and V is TRBV27; D is perhaps TRBD1 (6 bases). Germline CDR1 is MNHEY and CDR2 is SMNVEV (reference sequence). The V end lost 4 bases, the J end lost 2 bases, and 10 bases lay between the germline ends. The CDR3 has 14 residues. This chain's CDR3 is CASSWGPLTDTQYF. The CDR3, as DNA: TGTGCCAGCAGTTGGGGGCCTCTCACAGATACGCAGTATTTT.

The chain employs TRBV7-6 and TRBJ2-3; weak D call: TRBD1 (5 bases). The CDR3 runs 13 residues. Germline assignment: CDR1 SGHVS and CDR2 FNYEAQ. V was trimmed by 5 bases and J by 8 bases, leaving 14 bases between them. The CDR3: CASSHDDQGTQYF. For the CDR3, the DNA is TGTGCCAGCAGCCATGACGACCAGGGTACGCAGTATTTT.

This chain uses TRBV7-9 with TRBJ1-2; D call uncertain. This CDR3 comprises 14 residues. Trimming removed 2 bases at V and 2 bases at J, with 9 bases between. Germline V gene data show CDR1 as SEHNR and CDR2 as FQNEAQ (reference sequence). CDR3: CASSLSPQNYGYTF. Here the CDR3 DNA reads TGTGCCAGCAGCTTAAGCCCACAGAACTATGGCTACACCTTC.

V is TRBV12-3 or TRBV12-4 and J is TRBJ2-3; D is unclear. With 4 bases removed from V and 2 bases from J, the gap between germline ends came to 4 bases. This CDR3 is 12 amino acids long. CDR3: CASSYLTDTQYF. The CDR3 region has the DNA TGTGCCAGCAGTTACCTCACAGATACGCAGTATTTT.

Only a few counts were recorded for this clonotype. The rearrangement links TRBV6-2 or TRBV6-3 to TRBJ2-5; D possibly corresponds to TRBD2 (6 bases). The CDR3 runs to 15 residues. Trimming cost V 2 bases and J 9 bases, with 19 bases left between them. CDR1 and CDR2 from the germline V gene are MNHEY and SVGEGT. The CDR3: CASSYGGTSDLPQYF. The CDR3 DNA reads as TGTGCCAGCAGTTACGGGGGGACGTCAGATTTGCCCCAGTACTTC.

This clonotype was observed a handful of times. The chain is built from TRBV6-2 or TRBV6-3 and TRBJ1-6; possibly TRBD1 for D (5 bases). CDR3 size: 12 residues. V lost 7 bases, J lost 6 bases, and 7 bases lay in between. CDR1 and CDR2 (germline): MNHEY, SVGEGT. CDR3 in amino acids: CASKGPNSPLHF. In nucleotides, the CDR3 is TGTGCCAGCAAGGGACCTAATTCACCCCTCCACTTT.

The gene calls are TRBV5-1 and TRBJ2-5; the D gene is possibly TRBD2 (5 bases). Trimming pared 0 bases from V and 7 bases from J, leaving 13 bases between. The CDR3 spans 14 residues. Germline CDR1 and CDR2: SGHRS and YFSETQ. The CDR3 bases are TGCGCCAGCAGCTTGGCTGGTATAGGAGGGACCCAGTACTTC. Its protein product is CASSLAGIGGTQYF.

V usage is TRBV4-3 and J usage is TRBJ2-3, with D perhaps TRBD1 (6 bases). The CDR3 runs to 17 residues. The germline V and J ends were trimmed by 2 bases and 4 bases, with 19 bases remaining between them. Germline CDR1 LGHNA, CDR2 YSLEER. In DNA, the CDR3 is TGCGCCAGCAGCCAACCCCCCCGCAGGGGCCGGGCAGATACGCAGTATTTT. It codes for CASSQPPRRGRADTQYF.

The table lists this clonotype with a few counts. DNA of the CDR3: TGCGCCAGCAGCCAATGGGGCTTCGCCGGGACCCAGTACTTC. Translated: CASSQWGFAGTQYF. The chain has TRBV4-1 and TRBJ2-5, with D perhaps matching TRBD1 (5 bases). V gave up 2 bases and J gave up 7 bases, with 14 bases separating them. There are 14 residues in the CDR3. The germline V gene encodes CDR1 MGHRA and CDR2 YSYEKL.

This clonotype was counted between two and nine times. The rearrangement uses TRBV5-4 and TRBJ2-5, with 7 bases matching TRBD2. This CDR3 is 15 amino acids long. The germline V gene has CDR1 SGHNT and CDR2 YYREEE (reference sequence). V dropped 9 bases and J dropped 4; count of bases not matched to a gene: 15. CDR3 loop: CATTQAGLSVETQYF. Here the CDR3 DNA reads TGTGCCACAACCCAAGCGGGGCTGTCGGTAGAGACCCAGTACTTC.

This clonotype was seen repeatedly, ten times or more. V is TRBV7-2 and J is TRBJ2-1; D gene ambiguous. The germline V and J ends were trimmed by 5 bases and 3 bases, with 2 bases remaining between them. CDR1 SGHTA and CDR2 FQGNSA come from the germline V gene. This CDR3 is 11 amino acids long. CDR3 in amino acids: CASSRYNEQFF. CDR3 DNA sequence: TGTGCCAGCAGCCGCTACAATGAGCAGTTCTTC.

This clonotype has more than one count but fewer than ten. V and J are TRBV7-7 and TRBJ2-5; perhaps TRBD1 as D (6 bases). Trimming pared 5 bases from V and 1 base from J, leaving 8 bases between. The CDR3 is 13 amino acids. CDR1 and CDR2 from the germline V gene are SSHAT and FNYEAQ (reference sequence). CDR3 DNA sequence: TGTGCCAGCAGCCGACAGGCCCAAGAGACCCAGTACTTC. It translates to CASSRQAQETQYF.

The chain has TRBV5-6 and TRBJ2-7; D may be TRBD1 or TRBD2 (5 bases each). Germline lookup yields CDR1 SGHDT and CDR2 YYEEEE. Trimming shortened V by 4 bases and J by 2 bases, and 16 bases separated the two germline ends. This CDR3 has 15 amino acids. The CDR3 loop is CASSGGGQGPYEQYV. The CDR3 DNA follows: TGTGCCAGCAGCGGGGGTGGGCAGGGCCCCTACGAGCAGTACGTC.

This clonotype was seen only a few times. This chain connects TRBV29-1 to TRBJ1-2, with 8 bases fitting TRBD1. There are 12 residues in the CDR3. Germline CDR1 reads SQVTM; CDR2 reads ANQGSEA. With 6 bases clipped from V and 2 bases from J, the junction kept 2 bases outside the gene matches. CDR3 protein: CSVGQGNYGYTF. DNA for the CDR3: TGCAGCGTCGGACAGGGAAACTATGGCTACACCTTC.

This clonotype showed up many times. J is TRBJ1-1 and V is TRBV12-3 or TRBV12-4, with D unclear. This CDR3 is 14 amino acids long. V was shortened by 2 bases and J by 0 bases, with 7 bases between the two germline ends. The chain's CDR3 is CASSLSEVNTEAFF. The CDR3 bases are TGTGCCAGCAGTTTATCGGAAGTGAACACTGAAGCTTTCTTT.

The J gene is TRBJ2-2, the V gene TRBV4-2; TRBD2 agrees at 7 bases. CDR3 size: 15 residues. Germline assignment: CDR1 LGHNA and CDR2 YNFKEQ. Trimming cost V 6 bases and J 3 bases; bases outside gene matches: 7. The CDR3 sequence: CASSHPGLYTGELFF. The CDR3 DNA reads TGTGCCAGCAGTCACCCGGGACTATACACCGGGGAGCTGTTTTTT.

This clonotype was counted only a few times. In nucleotides, the CDR3 is TGTGCCAGCAGCCCCTCGGGGCATCCCTACGAGCAGTACTTC. Translating gives CASSPSGHPYEQYF. The chain is built from TRBV11-2 and TRBJ2-7; D is tentatively TRBD1 or TRBD2 (5 bases each). The CDR3 sequence is 14 residues long. Germline assignment: CDR1 SGHAT and CDR2 FQNNGV. The V gene lost 5 bases and the J gene lost 2 bases, with 13 bases spanning the gap.

The V call is TRBV5-1, the J call TRBJ2-3; 9 positions match TRBD2. V lost 4 bases, J lost 0 bases, and 9 bases stayed unmatched. Germline CDR1 SGHRS, CDR2 YFSETQ. The CDR3 has 17 residues. The CDR3 loop reads CASSPAAGGPSTDTQYF. CDR3 DNA: TGCGCCAGCAGCCCCGCTGCGGGGGGGCCTAGCACAGATACGCAGTATTTT.

V usage is TRBV7-6 and J usage is TRBJ2-1; D remains unclear. CDR1 and CDR2 (germline): SGHVS, FNYEAQ. The CDR3 loop spans 14 amino acids. The V and J ends lost 5 bases and 8 bases respectively, with 16 bases between them. DNA of the CDR3: TGTGCCAGCAGCCGCCGGGCTTGGGTCGATGAGCAGTTCTTC. Residues: CASSRRAWVDEQFF.

This chain connects TRBV12-5 to TRBJ2-2; possibly TRBD1 for D (6 bases). V was clipped by 3 bases and J by 4 bases, with 15 bases between them. The germline V gene encodes CDR1 LGHNT and CDR2 FRNRAP. The CDR3 length is 16 residues. Here the CDR3 reads CASGFVLPGVTGELFF. The DNA of the CDR3 is TGTGCTAGTGGTTTCGTATTGCCAGGGGTCACCGGGGAGCTGTTTTTT.

V gene TRBV12-5 combines with J gene TRBJ2-2; 8 bases are shared with TRBD1. Germline lookup yields CDR1 LGHNT and CDR2 FRNRAP. The length of the CDR3 is 15 residues. V lost 6 bases to trimming and J lost 5 bases; unmatched junction nucleotides: 8. CDR3 in amino acids: CASGPGRGLTGELFF. The CDR3 DNA is TGTGCTAGTGGCCCGGGCAGGGGGCTAACCGGGGAGCTGTTTTTT. The variable domain in full, with the rest retrieved from reference TRBV12-5 and TRBJ2-2, is DARVTQTPRHKVTEMGQEVTMRCQPILGHNTVFWYRQTMMQGLELLAYFRNRAPLDDSGMPKDRFSAEMPDATLATLKIQPSEPRDSAVYFCASGPGRGLTGELFFGEGSRLTVL.